Here is one TCR beta chain with its context. Its antigen remains undetermined. No clone much larger than this one lies a single base away; base qualities are absent. From the cysteine through the phenylalanine, the CDR3 covers 14 amino acids. Of the read, only the CDR3 DNA is kept; its 42 bases are in frame from base 1. Per the germline V gene, SGHAT is the CDR1 and FQNNGV is the CDR2. Trimming costs V 1 base and J 8 bases, and their ends lie 14 bases apart. The collaborating institutions used their own protocols to collect whole blood in K2EDTA tubes. Collaborator samples were shipped for TCRbeta analysis as frozen whole blood, isolated PBMCs, or DNA extracted from either sample type. These data are taken from a study of blood T cell repertoires in COVID-19 (TCRdb year 2020). Broadly, across the study: Samples from collaborators originated in the United States, Italy and Spain and spanned both the acute and convalescent phases of COVID-19. Where available, HLA class I and class II types were obtained from metadata supplied by the sample provider rather than from assay-based typing. The sample metadata nearly always contained a de-identified subject ID, COVID-19 status, age in years and sex. A freely available public database, intended as a resource for researchers studying the immune response to SARS-CoV-2, is where the repertoires were released. The material from the prospective study consisted of cDNA or gDNA derived from T cells, B-cell-depleted T cells, or PBMCs. The samples were drawn from two sources: the first 160 participants of the ongoing ImmuneRACE study, and 1,254 subjects contributed by 6 global collaborators. Subjects who had been exposed to COVID-19, were actively infected with it, or had recovered from it provided the deeply sampled blood TCRbeta repertoires that made up the dataset. The investigation overall reported the following: The amount of clinical and demographic metadata varied by source and participant and was provided uncurated.

TCRbeta CDR3 regions were amplified from genomic DNA by means of the immunoSEQ Assay, a bias-controlled multiplex PCR. The study's own analysis went as follows. The number of nucleated cells in each sample was estimated from the amplification of reference gene primers within the assay. To quantify the absolute abundance of each unique TCRbeta CDR3 rearrangement, sequence reads were collapsed and filtered. For each sample, productive Simpson clonality was calculated as the square root of Simpson's diversity index over productive rearrangements. TCRdb limited this immuneACCESS table to in-frame rearrangements with V and J called. A share of clones is missing; checked studies link under half to unresolved V genes, and the rest is unexplained. D and trimming come from the DNA, and the V and J calls and clone size come from that table. The sample has some 250,000 clones on record, around 81% of them singletons. The leading ten clones occupy around 2.9% of the sample.

The sequencing input was peripheral blood. The chain couples TRBV11-2 to TRBJ1-2; TRBD1 is a weak D gene call, 6 bases matching. The source of this sequence is an older woman with active or convalescent COVID-19. The CDR3 region has the sequence CASSLAGGAEGYTF. In nucleotides, the sequence is TGTGCCAGCAGCTTAGCGGGGGGGGCAGAGGGCTACACCTTC. Outside the CDR3, residues come from the reference TRBV11-2 and TRBJ1-2 proteins, so the full variable domain is: EAGVAQSPRYKIIEKRQSVAFWCNPISGHATLYWYQQILGQGPKLLIQFQNNGVVDDSQLPKDRFSAERLKGVDSTLKIQPAKLEDSAVYLCASSLAGGAEGYTFGSGTRLTVV.